This T cell receptor beta chain appears in the sequencing data of a study of cytomegalovirus exposure and HLA in healthy donors. Notes on the study in general: The classifier reportedly diagnosed cytomegalovirus status with high specificity and sensitivity. With further analysis later on, most CMV-associated TCR beta chains appeared HLA-restricted.

Looked up from germline, CDR1 is KGHSH and CDR2 is LQKENI. The CDR3 runs 15 residues. The V and J ends lost 2 bases and 3 bases respectively, with 12 bases between them. Primers: 60 Vbeta forward and 13 Jbeta reverse. Produced via immunoSEQ multiplex PCR; TCRdb's table is partial and in-frame only. The sample contains about 180,000 clones, roughly three quarters of which appear only once. This clone has a handful of counts. Antigen unknown. The sequencing sample was made of PBMCs. The TCR sequence derives from a male donor in good health and CMV-seronegative. This sequence joins TRBV18 and TRBJ2-3; the D gene is possibly TRBD1 (5 bases). This chain's CDR3 is CASSPDHRTTDTQYF. In DNA, the CDR3 is TGTGCCAGCTCACCAGACCACAGGACGACAGATACGCAGTATTTT.